These T cell receptor beta chains were read from a single sample in a study of T cells in Graves' hyperthyroidism and ophthalmopathy. From the multiplex PCR reads, TCRdb called clonotypes with MiXCR, one entry per CDR3 protein. In the table there are approximately 400,000 distinct CDR3 sequences, 20% to 25% of which are singletons. Sequences were obtained from blood. The receptors come from a man aged 45 to 65 with Graves' hyperthyroidism. Both conserved end residues are part of each CDR3. Fields, in order: V gene, D gene, J gene, CDR3 protein. The D gene is left open where the match is weak.

V: TRBV5-1; D: .; J: TRBJ1-2; CDR3: CASSWSNSLYGYTF
V: TRBV2; D: TRBD2; J: TRBJ2-2; CDR3: CASSERASGNTGELFF
V: TRBV29-1; D: .; J: TRBJ2-1; CDR3: CSVPPPGAPDRYNEQFF
V: TRBV5-5; D: TRBD1; J: TRBJ2-7; CDR3: CASSLSGQATYEQYF
V: TRBV5-1; D: .; J: TRBJ2-7; CDR3: CASSFSGPSGEQYF
V: TRBV6-1; D: .; J: TRBJ2-5; CDR3: CAVSGEETQYF
V: TRBV6-1; D: TRBD1; J: TRBJ2-5; CDR3: CASSTGAPRTQYF
V: TRBV7-8; D: .; J: TRBJ2-7; CDR3: CASSLGTASSYEQYF
V: TRBV28; D: .; J: TRBJ1-3; CDR3: CASSPRGTLIGNTIYF
V: TRBV10-3; D: TRBD2; J: TRBJ2-1; CDR3: CAISEAGEDNNEQFF
V: TRBV5-4; D: .; J: TRBJ2-2; CDR3: CASSPPGGNTGELFF
V: TRBV28; D: TRBD1; J: TRBJ2-7; CDR3: CASSQIGTGRHEQYF
V: TRBV29-1; D: .; J: TRBJ2-3; CDR3: CSVSGPVADTQYF
V: TRBV6-1; D: .; J: TRBJ2-1; CDR3: CASSPGGLTNKNEQFF
V: TRBV5-1; D: .; J: TRBJ2-2; CDR3: CASSLVQGDTGELFF
V: TRBV3-1; D: TRBD1; J: TRBJ1-2; CDR3: CASSSQGAHGYTF
V: TRBV20-1; D: .; J: TRBJ2-7; CDR3: CSATTLYEQYF
V: TRBV12-3/TRBV12-4; D: .; J: TRBJ2-5; CDR3: CASSLAQGTQTQYF
V: TRBV30; D: .; J: TRBJ2-7; CDR3: CAGSLEGRSYEQYF
V: TRBV24-1; D: TRBD1; J: TRBJ2-4; CDR3: CATGTGDGNIQYF
V: TRBV7-2; D: .; J: TRBJ1-2; CDR3: CASSLGGPLYGYTF
V: TRBV7-3; D: TRBD2; J: TRBJ2-3; CDR3: CASSRNSGRGDTQYF
V: TRBV11-2; D: TRBD1; J: TRBJ2-5; CDR3: CASRGSWTGGHQYF
V: TRBV2; D: .; J: TRBJ1-1; CDR3: CASSELKGVDEAFF
V: TRBV5-1; D: .; J: TRBJ1-1; CDR3: CASSFGAERMNTEAFF
V: TRBV18; D: .; J: TRBJ1-1; CDR3: CASSPILSNTEAFF
V: TRBV12-3/TRBV12-4; D: TRBD2; J: TRBJ2-3; CDR3: CASSIPTSGRDTQYF
V: TRBV10-3; D: .; J: TRBJ2-7; CDR3: CAIMGPDGDEQYF
V: TRBV3-1; D: .; J: TRBJ2-3; CDR3: CASSPKPPGQLTDTQYF
V: TRBV2; D: TRBD2; J: TRBJ2-7; CDR3: CASSPMTGGEQYF
V: TRBV9; D: .; J: TRBJ2-7; CDR3: CASSEGDGPSYEQYF
V: TRBV7-7; D: .; J: TRBJ2-3; CDR3: CASSLDPRDTQYF
V: TRBV5-1; D: .; J: TRBJ1-5; CDR3: CASSLGSGQPQHF
V: TRBV2; D: .; J: TRBJ1-2; CDR3: CASSDGGTYGYTF
V: TRBV6-1; D: .; J: TRBJ1-2; CDR3: CASRDLGVNYGYTF
V: TRBV9; D: TRBD2; J: TRBJ2-7; CDR3: CASSVAGLAGAYEQYF
V: TRBV6-1; D: TRBD1; J: TRBJ2-2; CDR3: CASRSGTGGTGELFF
V: TRBV2; D: .; J: TRBJ2-7; CDR3: CASSDQPNEQYF
V: TRBV9; D: TRBD1; J: TRBJ1-2; CDR3: CASSVGQGYGYTF
V: TRBV29-1; D: .; J: TRBJ2-5; CDR3: CTALGGQQETQYF
V: TRBV29-1; D: .; J: TRBJ2-2; CDR3: CSVPIWNTGELFF